The 32 T cell receptor beta chains below were found in one sample sequenced in a study of human T cells and chemical hapten exposure. The time point denotes: patch test 1, 2 weeks after DPC sensitization. The treatment denotes: therapeutic diphenylcyclopropenone sensitization with weekly scalp DPC. TCRdb reprocessed the RACE reads with MiXCR, giving one entry per CDR3 protein. Here the sample spans some 120,000 distinct CDR3 sequences, 9% to 14% being singletons. Specimen: whole blood, collected in connection with sensitization to the hapten diphenylcyclopropenone (DPC). The receptors shown here come from a woman between 50 and 59 years old with alopecia areata. Some clones in this sample may be carry-over from other donors' samples.

The chain combines TRBV2 with TRBJ2-3, with 7 positions matching TRBD2. The CDR3 extends over 13 amino acids. J was trimmed by 7 bases and V by 6 bases; bases with no gene match: 7. The germline V gene has CDR1 SNHLY and CDR2 FYNNEI. Here the CDR3 reads CASRGASGNTQYF. The CDR3 coding sequence is TGTGCCAGCAGGGGTGCTAGCGGAAATACGCAGTATTTT.

The chain carries TRBV3-1 and TRBJ2-5, with D possibly TRBD2 on 6 matching bases. CDR1 and CDR2 (germline): LGHDT, YNNKEL (reference sequence). The CDR3 covers 17 residues. V lost 1 base and J 1 base, leaving 16 bases between the germline ends. The CDR3 coding sequence is TGTGCCAGCAGCCAAGGGTCCTACCTAGCGTTCCAAGAGACCCAGTACTTC. Translated, it gives CASSQGSYLAFQETQYF.

As concerns this clonotype: The junction does not match germline at one end; this may be a read error. This chain joins TRBV7-2 and TRBJ2-3; unclear D gene. Germline loops: CDR1 SGHTA, CDR2 FQGNSA. CDR3 length equals 14 residues. Here the CDR3 reads CASSLYGRTDSQYF. The CDR3 coding sequence is TGTGCCAGCAGCTTATACGGAAGAACAGATTCGCAGTATTTT.

This clonotype showed up many times. The genes are TRBV18 and TRBJ2-1, with 10 bases lining up with TRBD2. CDR1 and CDR2 (germline): KGHSH, LQKENI. Germline trimming cut 6 bases from V and 7 bases from J; bases unmatched to any gene: 9. The CDR3 contains 15 residues. This CDR3 is CASSRSGGAGNEQFF. The CDR3 DNA sequence: TGTGCCAGCTCTCGGAGCGGGGGGGCCGGGAATGAGCAGTTCTTC. Full variable domain (outside the CDR3, taken from reference TRBV18 and TRBJ2-1): NAGVMQNPRHLVRRRGQEARLRCSPMKGHSHVYWYRQLPEEGLKFMVYLQKENIIDESGMPKERFSAEFPKEGPSILRIQQVVRGDSAAYFCASSRSGGAGNEQFFGPGTRLTVL.

At least ten counts were recorded for this clonotype. The gene calls are TRBV12-3 or TRBV12-4 and TRBJ2-5, with D uncertain. With 3 bases removed from V and 3 bases from J, the gap between germline ends came to 5 bases. There are 12 residues in the CDR3. Here the CDR3 DNA reads TGTGCCAGCAGTTTTTTAAAAGAGACCCAGTACTTC. This translates into CASSFLKETQYF.

V gene TRBV5-6 combines with J gene TRBJ2-5; no definite D call. The CDR3 totals 13 residues. Deletions cut 0 bases from V and 7 bases from J, with 10 bases between. CDR1 and CDR2 from the germline V gene are SGHDT and YYEEEE. DNA for the CDR3: TGTGCCAGCAGCTTGGATAACAGAGGGACCCAGTACTTC. As protein: CASSLDNRGTQYF.

CDR3 coding DNA: TGTGCCAGCATAGCGGGAGCCACCAATGAGCAGTTCTTC. This codes for CASIAGATNEQFF. The chain joins TRBV3-1 to TRBJ2-1; 9 nucleotides agree with TRBD2. Germline V CDR1 and CDR2: LGHDT, YNNKEL (reference sequence). The V and J ends lost 7 bases and 6 bases, in that order; junction bases with no gene match: 4. The CDR3 contains 13 residues.

The chain couples TRBV23-1 to TRBJ2-7, with 7 bases identical to TRBD1. TRBV23-1 is marked as an open reading frame, function uncertain. Trimming at V came to 0 bases and at J to 3 bases, leaving 14 bases not matched to a gene. The CDR3 spans 18 residues. For the CDR3, the DNA is TGCGCCAGCAGTCAATCAGCGGACAGGAGGACCTACAACTACGAGCAGTACTTC. It codes for CASSQSADRRTYNYEQYF.

This clonotype was observed a handful of times. The chain carries TRBV28 and TRBJ1-5, with D perhaps TRBD1 (5 bases). The CDR3 consists of 14 residues. The germline V gene has CDR1 MDHEN and CDR2 SYDVKM. The V gene lost 3 bases and the J gene lost 7 bases, with 13 bases spanning the gap. Here the CDR3 reads CASSFMRGDQPQHF. CDR3 nucleotide sequence: TGTGCCAGCAGTTTCATGCGAGGGGACCAGCCCCAGCATTTT.

This clonotype has at least ten counts. The rearrangement joins TRBV2 to TRBJ1-5; D gene unclear. The CDR3 totals 14 residues. V was shortened by 3 bases and J by 0 bases, with 6 bases between the two germline ends. Per the germline V gene, CDR1 is SNHLY and CDR2 is FYNNEI. Here the CDR3 DNA reads TGTGCCAGCAGTGATACGTATAGCAATCAGCCCCAGCATTTT. This codes for CASSDTYSNQPQHF.

This chain links TRBV7-2 with TRBJ2-7; no clear D. CDR3 length equals 13 residues. Trimming removed 5 bases from V and 2 bases from J, with 10 bases in between. Germline V gene sequence: CDR1 SGHTA, CDR2 FQGNSA. The CDR3, as DNA: TGTGCCAGCAGCACCCGTTATGCCTACGAGCAGTACTTC. As protein: CASSTRYAYEQYF.

This clonotype has a handful of counts. The chain joins TRBV27 to TRBJ1-2; tentative D call: TRBD1 (6 bases). V lost 2 bases, J lost 4 bases, and 23 bases lay in between. Per the germline V gene, CDR1 is MNHEY and CDR2 is SMNVEV (reference sequence). The CDR3 is made up of 18 amino acids. CDR3 DNA: TGTGCCAGCAGTTTAGAGGGGTCTGGGGGCGGAAGATTCTATGGCTACACCTTC. Protein sequence: CASSLEGSGGGRFYGYTF.

In its sample, this clonotype was seen a few times. The chain has TRBV12-3 or TRBV12-4 and TRBJ2-2; TRBD1 matches at 9 bases. With 6 bases clipped from V and 5 bases from J, the junction kept 13 bases outside the gene matches. CDR3 length: 17 residues. The CDR3 is CASRTYRTGAPTGELFF. CDR3 DNA sequence: TGTGCCAGCAGGACGTATCGGACAGGGGCTCCAACCGGGGAGCTGTTTTTT.

V and J are TRBV7-2 and TRBJ1-5; 8 bases line up with TRBD1. CDR3 length equals 15 residues. V gave up 1 base and J gave up 6 bases; unmatched junction bases: 5. Germline V lookup: CDR1 SGHTA, CDR2 FQGNSA. This chain's CDR3 is CASSLVTGDGQPQHF. The DNA for the CDR3 is TGTGCCAGCAGCTTAGTGACAGGGGACGGTCAGCCCCAGCATTTT.

This clonotype was observed many times. This rearrangement joins TRBV6-4 to TRBJ2-1; TRBD2 is a possible D gene (7 bases). CDR3 length: 13 residues. CDR1 MRHNA and CDR2 SNTAGT come from the germline V gene. Trimming cost V 6 bases and J 8 bases, with 14 bases left between them. CDR3 protein: CASSPRGLDEQFF. The CDR3 nucleotides are TGTGCCAGCAGCCCGCGGGGGCTGGATGAGCAGTTCTTC.

In this sample, this clonotype turned up many times. The chain joins TRBV6-5 to TRBJ2-5, with a weak D call TRBD2 (5 bases). The CDR3 runs to 15 residues. Trimming cost V 0 bases and J 4 bases, with 12 bases left between them. Germline V gives CDR1 MNHEY, CDR2 SVGAGI. This CDR3 reads CASSYSLLDTETQYF. CDR3 nucleotide sequence: TGTGCCAGCAGTTACTCATTACTAGACACAGAGACCCAGTACTTC.

In this sample, this clonotype turned up a few times. A much larger clone differs by one base, so this may be a read error. The chain couples TRBV7-2 to TRBJ2-3, with a tentative D call TRBD2 (5 bases). Trimming took 5 bases from V and 1 from J, leaving 10 bases between them. This CDR3 is built from 14 residues. CDR1 and CDR2 (germline): SGHTA, FQGNSA. The CDR3 sequence: CASSVGLRTDTQYF. CDR3 nucleotide sequence: TGTGCCAGCAGCGTAGGACTTCGCACAGATACGCAGTATTTT.

This rearrangement joins TRBV12-3 or TRBV12-4 to TRBJ2-5; TRBD1 agrees at 7 bases. Trimming took 6 bases from V and 1 from J; bases not matched to a gene: 11. The CDR3 has 16 residues. The CDR3 region is CASRTRDWTGQETQYF. For the CDR3, the DNA is TGTGCCAGCAGGACCCGGGATTGGACAGGCCAAGAGACCCAGTACTTC.

The CDR3 here is CASSSWGGNYGYTF. As DNA, the CDR3 is TGTGCCAGCAGTTCCTGGGGAGGGAACTATGGCTACACCTTC. The chain carries TRBV12-3 or TRBV12-4 and TRBJ1-2, with D unresolved. CDR3 size: 14 residues. Trimming removed 4 bases at V and 2 bases at J, with 11 bases between.

In its sample, this clonotype was seen many times. The rearrangement joins TRBV12-3 or TRBV12-4 to TRBJ1-2; D ambiguous. V lost 3 bases and J 4 bases, leaving 9 bases between the germline ends. The CDR3 is made up of 13 amino acids. CDR3 loop: CASSFLGSYGYTF. The CDR3 nucleotides read TGTGCCAGCAGTTTCCTGGGCAGCTATGGCTACACCTTC.

In this sample, this clonotype turned up many times. The rearrangement links TRBV4-2 to TRBJ2-6, with D possibly being TRBD1 (5 bases). V was pared by 0 bases and J by 0 bases, with 12 bases between. The CDR3 is 18 residues long. Germline loops: CDR1 LGHNA, CDR2 YNFKEQ. CDR3 residues: CASSQEIQGDSGANVLTF. The CDR3 DNA reads as TGTGCCAGCAGCCAAGAGATCCAGGGTGACTCTGGGGCCAACGTCCTGACTTTC.

Only a few counts were recorded for this clonotype. The V and J genes are TRBV18 and TRBJ1-2; TRBD1 agrees at 7 bases. V was pared by 2 bases and J by 4 bases, with 10 bases of the junction left unmatched. The CDR3 spans 16 residues. The germline gives CDR1 KGHSH, CDR2 LQKENI. CDR3: CASSPYRDSNFYGYTF. The CDR3 DNA reads TGTGCCAGCTCACCATACCGGGACAGCAATTTCTATGGCTACACCTTC.

The table lists this clonotype with a few counts. The chain recombines TRBV13 with TRBJ2-2; D perhaps matches TRBD1 (6 bases). Per the germline V gene, CDR1 is PRHDT and CDR2 is FYEKMQ (reference sequence). CDR3 length: 15 residues. V lost 5 bases and J lost 5, with 15 bases in between. The CDR3 spells CASSHPDRQTGELFF. The CDR3 DNA is TGTGCCAGCAGCCACCCGGACAGACAGACCGGGGAGCTGTTTTTT.

This clonotype occurred a few times. V gene TRBV20-1 combines with J gene TRBJ1-1; D unclear. V was pared by 1 base and J by 5 bases, with 11 bases between. This CDR3 has 13 amino acids. CDR1 is DFQATT and CDR2 is SNEGSKA in the germline V gene (reference sequence). The CDR3 is CSARGNSETEAFF. The CDR3 DNA reads as TGCAGTGCTAGAGGGAACAGCGAGACTGAAGCTTTCTTT.

This clonotype was seen a handful of times. J is TRBJ1-6 and V is TRBV28, with 10 bases identical to TRBD1. In germline, CDR1 is MDHEN, CDR2 SYDVKM. The CDR3 has 13 amino acids. The V gene end was trimmed by 7 bases and the J gene end by 14 bases; junction bases not matched to a gene: 8. The DNA of the CDR3 is TGTGCCAGCAACCGCGGGACAGGGGCATCCCTCCACTTT. Amino acids: CASNRGTGASLHF.

This clonotype was recorded many times. The chain has TRBV28 and TRBJ1-2, with D uncertain. Germline CDR1 MDHEN, CDR2 SYDVKM. Trimming removed 5 bases from V and 8 bases from J, with 18 bases in between. The CDR3 contains 14 residues. The CDR3 DNA follows: TGTGCCAGCAGTACACCGGACGGCTCACGGGGCTACACCTTC. It codes for CASSTPDGSRGYTF.

The chain uses TRBV28 and TRBJ2-7, with 7 nucleotides matching TRBD1. The CDR3 is 15 amino acids. Looked up from germline, CDR1 is MDHEN and CDR2 is SYDVKM. After removal of 6 bases from V and 3 bases from J, the junction contained 11 bases not matched to a gene. In DNA form, the CDR3 reads TGTGCCAGCAGCGAAGGGACAGATAGGCGCTACGAGCAGTACTTC. Translating it yields CASSEGTDRRYEQYF.

This chain uses TRBV11-3 with TRBJ1-6; 7 bases are a match to TRBD1. CDR1 is SGHNT and CDR2 is YENEEA in the germline V gene. With V trimmed by 4 bases and J by 9 bases, 3 bases remained unmatched. This CDR3 is built from 13 residues. CDR3: CASSSGQTSPLHF. CDR3 bases: TGTGCCAGCAGCTCGGGACAGACTTCACCCCTCCACTTT. Filled out from reference TRBV11-3 and TRBJ1-6, the complete variable domain reads EAGVVQSPRYKIIEKKQPVAFWCNPISGHNTLYWYLQNLGQGPELLIRYENEEAVDDSQLPKDRFSAERLKGVDSTLKIQPAELGDSAVYLCASSSGQTSPLHFGNGTRLTVT.

The V and J genes are TRBV18 and TRBJ2-7; 11 nucleotides line up with TRBD2. The CDR3 contains 15 residues. Germline V CDR1 and CDR2: KGHSH, LQKENI. Unmatched junction bases numbered 5, after V lost 3 bases and J lost 4 bases. The CDR3 sequence is CASSPLAGGGYEQYF. CDR3 DNA sequence: TGTGCCAGCTCACCCCTAGCGGGGGGCGGATACGAGCAGTACTTC. The variable domain in full, completed from reference TRBV18 and TRBJ2-7, reads NAGVMQNPRHLVRRRGQEARLRCSPMKGHSHVYWYRQLPEEGLKFMVYLQKENIIDESGMPKERFSAEFPKEGPSILRIQQVVRGDSAAYFCASSPLAGGGYEQYFGPGTRLTVT.

This clonotype ranks as medium-sized (0.01 to 0.1%). J is TRBJ2-1 and V is TRBV6-2 or TRBV6-3; D gene unclear. Trimming cost V 5 bases and J 6 bases, with 14 bases left between them. The CDR3 extends over 14 amino acids. CDR1 is MNHEY and CDR2 is SVGEGT in the germline V gene. The CDR3 nucleotides read TGTGCCAGCAGTCCCCCCGGACGTCTCAATGAGCAGTTCTTC. It codes for CASSPPGRLNEQFF.

This clonotype came up a few times. This chain connects TRBV6-6 to TRBJ2-3, with a weak D call TRBD1 (5 bases). Germline-derived CDR1 and CDR2 are MNHNY and SVGAGI (reference sequence). V lost 8 bases, J lost 3 bases, and 21 bases lay in between. This CDR3 has 16 amino acids. CDR3 protein: CASFTFPDRQTDTQYF. CDR3 in DNA: TGTGCCAGCTTTACCTTCCCCGACAGACAGACAGATACGCAGTATTTT.

The sample holds many counts of this clonotype. The J gene is TRBJ1-1, the V gene TRBV5-1; D is possibly TRBD1 (5 bases). V lost 5 bases and J 5 bases, leaving 19 bases between the germline ends. The CDR3 has 15 residues. Germline-derived CDR1 and CDR2 are SGHRS and YFSETQ. The CDR3 sequence: CASRPNVEGRTEAFF. CDR3 DNA sequence: TGCGCCAGCAGGCCAAATGTTGAGGGGCGGACTGAAGCTTTCTTT.